Detailed here is one TCR beta chain. This clone was counted once. No antigen is known for it. The input lacks base qualities; no much larger clone sits a single base away. This specimen includes other DNA sequences encoding the same CDR3. CD8 naive samples were obtained by positive selection for CCR7 among CD45RO-negative cells, yielding a CD45RA+CCR7+ population from which TemRA cells were excluded. The donors were healthy, HIV-negative adults with no recently reported acute infections or vaccinations. All donors were Caucasian adults living in Nashville, Tennessee, USA. Blood was collected by leukapheresis, and PBMCs were isolated by Ficoll-Histopaque density gradient centrifugation and then cryopreserved in liquid nitrogen vapor phase. Analytical flow cytometry was used to check the purity and quantity of every magnetically sorted T cell population. Each sorted fraction had its genomic DNA isolated and then quantified by UV absorbance on a Nanodrop 2000c.

This record comes from a study of shared clonotypes between healthy human individuals (dated by TCRdb to 2018 to 2020). Turning to the overall study: Two women and three men aged 18 to 49 years were included in the cohort. To increase sequencing depth and limit assay-specific biases, different laboratories used diverse techniques to prepare libraries and sequence TCR repertoires. Between about 0.9 and 9 billion PBMCs per donor were obtained by leukapheresis. For each donor, CD4 naive and CD4 memory were each run on three plates, CD8 naive on two plates, and CD8 memory on one plate. The study deeply sequenced blood TCR repertoires of about 5 healthy adults to estimate repertoire size and the extent of clonotype sharing between individuals. Results the study describes overall, beyond this receptor: The genetic and exposure-history diversity represented was limited by the small number of donors. Sampling was limited to blood, and TCR repertoires in tissue likely differ from TCR repertoires in blood. Pairwise subsampling led to the expectation that sequencing depth would affect the degree of clonotype sharing among donors. Incomplete sequencing was indicated by rarefaction of sorted-subset datasets, despite the large sequencing depth. Compared with non-shared clonotypes, the clonotypes found in all four sorted-subset donors had higher generation probabilities. Naive subsets generally had larger estimated clonotype richness than memory subsets did. Sharing across a few donors was observed for approximately 5% of naive CD4, about 3.2% of naive CD8, 2.3% of memory CD4, and around 0.42% of memory CD8 clonotypes.

Using the deep immunoSEQ assay, multiplex PCR amplified TCR CDR3 regions from genomic DNA. For each cell subset, the extracted genomic DNA was distributed evenly across all wells of several immunoSEQ 96-well plates, and each plate served as one replicate. For sorted subsets, each replicate PCR was loaded with 200 ng genomic DNA, equivalent to roughly 30,000 T cell genomes. Purified libraries were measured with a Qubit 3.0 fluorometer, size-checked on a Bioanalyzer 2100, and measured again with the KAPA Library Quantification kit. A separate single-read 150-cycle Illumina NextSeq 550 flow cell was used to sequence each immunoSEQ 96-well plate. Under the source paper's analysis protocol: Because the immunoSEQ output included only junctional sequences and no quality scores, the filtering could not be the same as the filtering used for full-length reads. To assign V/J genes and CDR3, sequences were annotated against IMGT germline references using PyIR, a Python wrapper for IgBLAST v1.9. Reads were filtered out if the reads had weak V/J assignments (E-value above 1e-6), no CDR3, stop codons, out-of-frame junctions, or ambiguous translated residues. A V3J clonotype was defined by an identical inferred V gene, J gene, and CDR3 amino acid sequence. The percentage overlap between two repertoires was calculated by dividing the number of shared unique clonotypes by the size of the smaller repertoire. Repertoire richness was assessed with RTK rarefaction, the Chao1 estimator, and Recon v2.1 estimates of unobserved clonotypes. For all TCRbeta clonotypes obtained by the gDNA method from four donors, generation probabilities were computed with OLGA. TCRdb obtained this table from immuneACCESS and retained in-frame rearrangements with V and J assigned. These tables miss some clones; where compared with another copy, unresolved V genes account for less than half of the shortfall, and the remainder is unexplained. D and trimming were read from the DNA, whereas the V and J calls and clone size are those reported in that table. Counted in this sample were millions of clones; roughly 95% of them appeared once. In total, the top ten clones hold roughly 1.1% of the sample.

Unmatched junction bases come to 1, with V trimmed by 4 bases and J by 1 base. Looking up the germline V gene (reference sequence) yields CDR1 MNHEY and CDR2 SMNVEV. Its CDR3 holds 13 amino acids, cysteine through phenylalanine. Kept here is only the CDR3 DNA, which spans 39 bases and is read in frame from base 1. What was sequenced was naive CD8+ T cells sorted from blood. The intended sense of this specimen's cell subset or site label: CD45RA+CCR7+. The chain joins TRBV27 to TRBJ2-7; TRBD1 matches 7 bases in the middle. The TCR originated in a man aged 18-30 years in good health. The sequence in DNA is TGTGCCAGCAGTTACAGGGGATCCTACGAGCAGTACTTC. Its protein is CASSYRGSYEQYF.